This T cell receptor beta chain stems from a study of blood T cell repertoires in COVID-19. Study context: PBMCs, B-cell-depleted T cells, or T cells were the source of the cDNA or gDNA that made up the material.

How the authors handled the data: Estimated nucleated cell counts came from reference gene primer amplification. TCRdb keeps only in-frame clones here, not all; method: immunoSEQ multiplex PCR. From that table come the V and J calls and clone size; the DNA was used to work out D and trimming. The table has some 62,000 clones, around 85% seen once. CDR1 is LNHDA, CDR2 SQIVND, per germline (reference sequence). The germline V and J ends were trimmed by 3 bases and 8 bases, with 14 bases remaining between them. The CDR3 is 14 residues long. The sequenced sample consisted of peripheral blood. The chain is built from TRBV19 and TRBJ1-5; a possible D gene is TRBD1 (5 bases). The TCR comes from a woman of 80 years or more with active or convalescent COVID-19. The CDR3 here is CASSMVGGGEPQHF. The CDR3 coding sequence is TGTGCCAGTAGTATGGTGGGGGGAGGGGAGCCCCAGCATTTT.